This T cell receptor beta chain appears in the sequencing data of a study of T-cell reconstitution after alpha-beta-depleted transplantation in children. The CDR3 is 14 residues long. Trimming shortened V by 0 bases and J by 6 bases, and 12 bases separated the two germline ends. From germline, CDR1 is MNHEY and CDR2 SVGAGI. This clonotype was picked up a small number of times. Preparation of the TCRbeta library involved a method that used unique molecular identifiers. TCRdb passed the PCR reads through MiXCR, listing each CDR3 protein once. Counted here are around 450,000 distinct CDR3 sequences, about 17% occurring once; the ten biggest clones make up 29%.

This chain connects TRBV6-5 to TRBJ2-7; D uncertain. This receptor was identified in a boy under three years old who had a stem cell transplant for Wiskott-Aldrich syndrome, so the T cells may come from the graft donor. The source was PBMCs, mostly from graft donor cells, collected 360 days after TCRalphabeta/CD19-depleted stem cell transplant. The CDR3 loop reads CASSYSSSLAEQYF. DNA for the CDR3: TGTGCCAGCAGTTACTCCAGCAGTCTCGCCGAGCAGTACTTC.